This T cell receptor (beta chain) was identified in a study of CD8 T cells in Susac syndrome. The authors reverse transcribed 0.5 to 1 ug RNA with random hexamers. MiXCR, applied by TCRdb to the immunoSEQ multiplex PCR reads, yields one record per CDR3 protein. The data show 150,000 to 200,000 distinct CDR3 sequences, just under 95% seen once. CDR1 and CDR2 from the germline V gene are DFQATT and SNEGSKA (reference sequence). The V end was cut by 1 base, the J end by 0 bases, with 13 bases between. This CDR3 has 16 amino acids. The chain combines TRBV20-1 with TRBJ1-3; tentatively, D is TRBD1 (5 bases). Sequencing used CD4+ T cells from PBMCs. The sequence came from a human donor in good health. CDR3 sequence (DNA): TGCAGTGCTAGAGTAGGAACAGGCCGCTCTGGAAACACCATATATTTT. As protein: CSARVGTGRSGNTIYF.